The sample holds a few counts of the clone carrying this T cell receptor beta chain. Its cognate antigen is unknown. This sample was taken from a study of somatic mutations in cytotoxic T cells in rheumatoid arthritis. Study findings and constraints: Age-matched healthy controls and rheumatoid arthritis patients had CD8+ T-cell clonality that did not differ significantly.

V was pared by 5 bases and J by 7 bases, with 12 bases between. The CDR3 spans 12 residues. The germline CDR1 and CDR2 sequences are SEHNR and FQNEAQ (reference sequence). Clones were read by immunoSEQ multiplex PCR, and TCRdb kept only the in-frame ones, dropping some. This sample has thousands of clones, with 75% to 80% found just once. The J gene is TRBJ2-7, the V gene TRBV7-9; D is undetermined. The TCR comes from an adult with rheumatoid arthritis. The specimen was CD8+ T cells sorted from blood. The CDR3 sequence is CASSVGVGEQYF. DNA of the CDR3: TGTGCCAGCAGCGTGGGTGTCGGGGAGCAGTACTTC.